Shown below are 4 T cell receptor beta chains from a single sample sequenced in a study of cytomegalovirus exposure and HLA in healthy donors. 13 Jbeta primers and 60 Vbeta primers were used for the PCR. The repertoire was sequenced with immunoSEQ multiplex PCR; TCRdb's copy has only in-frame clones and lacks some. The table for this sample gives under 200,000 clones. The sequenced material came from PBMCs. These receptors were taken from a woman under 30 in good health and CMV-seropositive.

The chain combines TRBV9 with TRBJ2-5; 7 bases agree with TRBD2. The V gene's germline CDR1 is SGDLS and CDR2 YYNGEE. Unmatched junction bases numbered 6, after V lost 0 bases and J lost 4 bases. The CDR3 spans 15 residues. CDR3: CASSVGWDYRETQYF. The CDR3 nucleotides read TGTGCCAGCAGCGTAGGATGGGACTACCGAGAGACCCAGTACTTC.

The chain couples TRBV5-5 to TRBJ1-1; D remains unclear. V was trimmed by 1 base and J by 0 bases, leaving 7 bases between them. CDR3 length: 14 amino acids. Germline assignment: CDR1 SGHKS and CDR2 YYEKEE (reference sequence). The CDR3 coding sequence is TGTGCCAGCAGCTTGTCCCCTATGAACACTGAAGCTTTCTTT. Translated, it gives CASSLSPMNTEAFF.

This chain connects TRBV9 to TRBJ2-3; maybe TRBD2 (6 bases). CDR1 is SGDLS, CDR2 YYNGEE, per germline. There are 14 residues in the CDR3. Trimming shortened V by 4 bases and J by 3 bases, and 12 bases separated the two germline ends. The CDR3 reads CASSREKATDTQYF. The DNA for the CDR3 is TGTGCCAGCAGCCGGGAGAAAGCTACAGATACGCAGTATTTT. Full variable domain (remainder filled in from reference TRBV9 and TRBJ2-3): DSGVTQTPKHLITATGQRVTLRCSPRSGDLSVYWYQQSLDQGLQFLIQYYNGEERAKGNILERFSAQQFPDLHSELNLSSLELGDSALYFCASSREKATDTQYFGPGTRLTVL.

The gene calls are TRBV9 and TRBJ2-3, with D possibly TRBD2 on 5 matching bases. The CDR3 length is 14 residues. V gave up 0 bases and J gave up 3 bases, with 8 bases separating them. Per the germline V gene, CDR1 is SGDLS and CDR2 is YYNGEE. CDR3 nucleotides: TGTGCCAGCAGCGTAGACGGGGTGACAGATACGCAGTATTTT. This sequence encodes CASSVDGVTDTQYF.